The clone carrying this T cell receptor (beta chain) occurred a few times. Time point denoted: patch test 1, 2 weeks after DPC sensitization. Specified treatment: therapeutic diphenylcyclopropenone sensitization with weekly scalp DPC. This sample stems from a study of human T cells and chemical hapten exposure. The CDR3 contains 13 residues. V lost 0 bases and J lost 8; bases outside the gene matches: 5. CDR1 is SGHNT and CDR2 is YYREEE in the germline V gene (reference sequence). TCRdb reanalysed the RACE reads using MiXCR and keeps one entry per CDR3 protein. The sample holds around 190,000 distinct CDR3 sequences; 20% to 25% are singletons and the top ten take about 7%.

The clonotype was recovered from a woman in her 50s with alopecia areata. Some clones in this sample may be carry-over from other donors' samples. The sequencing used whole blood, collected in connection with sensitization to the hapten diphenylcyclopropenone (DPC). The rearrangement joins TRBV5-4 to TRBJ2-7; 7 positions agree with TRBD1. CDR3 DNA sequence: TGTGCCAGCAGCTTGGAAGACAGGGAGAAGCAGTACTTC. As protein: CASSLEDREKQYF.